This T cell receptor beta chain was observed in a study of intratumoral heterogeneity in liver cancer. The study, taken as a whole, reports: Tumor-infiltrating lymphocytes were acknowledged as under-represented in the sampling.

Libraries were prepared by immunoSEQ multiplex PCR; TCRdb keeps only in-frame clonotypes and omits some of them. The sample records just over 20,000 clones, around two thirds being singletons. A few counts support this clone. Its antigen remains unidentified. The V gene's germline CDR1 is SGHTA and CDR2 FQGTGA. The CDR3 has 16 residues. The V segment lost 5 bases and the J segment 1 base; nucleotides outside the gene matches: 6. The source is a woman in her seventies with hepatocellular carcinoma. The J gene is TRBJ2-7, the V gene TRBV7-3; 12 nucleotides align to TRBD2. The sample in question was tumor-adjacent normal tissue, obtained before any cancer treatment. The CDR3 sequence is CASSTSGLAGSYEQYF. The CDR3 DNA is TGTGCCAGCAGCACCTCCGGACTAGCGGGGTCCTACGAGCAGTACTTC.